Listed below are T cell receptor beta chains from one sample, sequenced in a study of post-analysis software for immune sequencing data. TCRdb ran MiXCR on the PCR reads and lists one entry per CDR3 protein. The table includes approximately 440,000 distinct CDR3 sequences, approximately 46% detected once. Specimen: blood. Receptor source: a girl aged 10-17 years with multiple sclerosis. CDR3s include the opening cysteine and the closing phenylalanine or tryptophan. Size is stated for part of the rows, as once, few or many counts, or as a class when the clone is expanded.

clone_size v_call cdr3_aa
few TRBV5-1 CASSLAGLANNEQFF
NA TRBV29-1 CSVGRDRGLNEQYF
NA TRBV6-2/TRBV6-3 CASSYSDRGHNQPQHF
NA TRBV20-1 CSAREGGAGDGDEQFF
NA TRBV25-1 CASSELDSLMNTEAFF
NA TRBV7-6 CASSVGLSGRAYEQYF
NA TRBV12-3/TRBV12-4 CASTFSGRETQYF
NA TRBV6-6 CASSYRLPQETQYF
NA TRBV28 CASSYPGLAREQFF
NA TRBV5-8 CACSLLTWGQPDTEAFF
NA TRBV28 CASRGEGSGNEQYF
few TRBV15 CATSRVGWVSETQYF
NA TRBV4-3 CANSQGLAGIYEQYF
NA TRBV12-3/TRBV12-4 CASSLALGMQPQHF
NA TRBV18 CASSTLRETDTQYF
NA TRBV20-1 CSARWTGAADSNQPQHF
NA TRBV6-6 CASSYSSVSEQYF
NA TRBV7-3 CASSPQPGLAGGRQDTQYF
NA TRBV29-1 CSISQGSSNRPQHF
few TRBV20-1 CSARPAGTRGRYEQFF
NA TRBV7-9 CASSSWTSGGETQYF
many TRBV7-3 CASSLDINQPQHF
NA TRBV3-1 CASSQVGPGLAGLEDTDTQYF
NA TRBV28 CASSSGSTGGSYEQYF
NA TRBV20-1 CSARGDVSNTEAFF
few TRBV11-2 CASSLDGGDNEQFF
NA TRBV28 CASCSRDREDEQYF
NA TRBV16 CASSQWAANTEAFF
few TRBV20-1 CSASSGGYTF
NA TRBV19 CASSHGDYYEQYF
few TRBV20-1 CSARGREQFF
NA TRBV28 CASRTSGGTDTQYF
NA TRBV25-1 CASSETGALFNYGYTF
few TRBV7-9 CASSSPGTSDYEQYF
NA TRBV2 CASSAYDRAREAFF
NA TRBV11-2 CASSLVAGTGGYSNQPQHF
many TRBV12-3/TRBV12-4 CASSPWEAQETQYF
few TRBV5-1 CASSMNTLGEQYF
few TRBV29-1 CSVEVTVQETQYF
NA TRBV12-3/TRBV12-4 CASSLGREAQETQYF
NA TRBV7-3 CASSPAGDNEQYF
NA TRBV5-1 CASSARQGANTEAFF
few TRBV9 CASSAPPGDQEYGYTF
NA TRBV2 CASSEIRHEAFF
NA TRBV30 CARGTGLSYGYTF
once TRBV20-1 CSASGGARLSGYTF
few TRBV20-1 CSAAPLDQETQYF
few TRBV6-4 CASSAVASGTPEQFF
few TRBV20-1 CSASGGFPYEQYF
NA TRBV20-1 CSARAWEDRGSLHF
NA TRBV7-9 CASSLTGQDLTDTQYF
few TRBV20-1 CSARDERAGTNYGYTF
NA TRBV20-1 CSASDSTGVVANYGYTF
NA TRBV7-9 CASSSQGGKKLFF
NA TRBV5-1 CASSLSRGYEKLFF
NA TRBV14 CASSPYYGQYF
once TRBV20-1 CSARGPGQDLSGANVLTF